This T cell receptor (beta chain) was observed in a study of blood T cell repertoires in COVID-19. Study information: The United States, Italy and Spain provided the acute and convalescent COVID-19 samples. Nucleic acid was either cDNA or gDNA, and it came from T cells, B-cell-depleted T cells, or PBMCs.

Per the study methods: Amplification from reference gene primers served as the basis for estimated nucleated cell counts. The repertoire was sequenced with immunoSEQ multiplex PCR; TCRdb's copy has only in-frame clones and lacks some. The V and J calls and clone size come from that table; D and trimming were worked out from the DNA. The sample consists of some 260,000 clones, approximately 90% of them appearing once. The junction had 5 bases not matched to a gene; V was cut back by 0 bases and J by 6 bases. CDR3 length equals 15 residues. Germline V CDR1 and CDR2: LNHNV, YYDKDF (reference sequence). The receptor comes from a woman between 40 and 50 years old who had recovered from COVID-19. The source material was peripheral blood. The gene calls are TRBV15 and TRBJ2-3; 8 positions match TRBD2. CDR3 DNA sequence: TGTGCCACCAGCAGAGATCCCGGCGGGAGGGATACGCAGTATTTT. This encodes CATSRDPGGRDTQYF.